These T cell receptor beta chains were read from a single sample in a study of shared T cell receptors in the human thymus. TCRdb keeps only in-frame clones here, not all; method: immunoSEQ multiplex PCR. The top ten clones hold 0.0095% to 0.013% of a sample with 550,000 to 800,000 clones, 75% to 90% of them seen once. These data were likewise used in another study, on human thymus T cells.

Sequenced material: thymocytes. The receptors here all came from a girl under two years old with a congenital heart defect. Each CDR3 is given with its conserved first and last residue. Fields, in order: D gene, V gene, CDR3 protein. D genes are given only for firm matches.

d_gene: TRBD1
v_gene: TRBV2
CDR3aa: CASGPRGDSLSGNTIYF

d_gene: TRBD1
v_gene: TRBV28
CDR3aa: CASSSRTGGDQPQHF

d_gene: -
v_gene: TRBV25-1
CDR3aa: CASASTYEQYF

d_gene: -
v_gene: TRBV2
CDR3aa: CASLLRLDGNTIYF

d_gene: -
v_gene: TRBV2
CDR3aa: CARQQLGGAGAFRSGYTF

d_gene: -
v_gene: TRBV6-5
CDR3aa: CASTREKSYNEQFF

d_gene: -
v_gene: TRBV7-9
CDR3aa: CASSLAQDTNSPLHF

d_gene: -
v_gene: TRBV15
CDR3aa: CATSRTFRGGLYNEQFF

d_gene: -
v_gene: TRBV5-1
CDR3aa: CASSLGGGSEKLFF

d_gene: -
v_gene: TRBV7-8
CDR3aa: CASSGGSPGTGELFF

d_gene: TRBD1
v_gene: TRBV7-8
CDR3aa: CASSLEWTGQGNSGANVLTF

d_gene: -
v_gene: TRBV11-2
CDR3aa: CASSLRHDEQFF

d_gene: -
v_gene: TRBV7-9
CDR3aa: CASSLGEGGTDYGYTF

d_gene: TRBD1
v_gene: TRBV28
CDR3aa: CASSFYPRPGQGGYGYTF

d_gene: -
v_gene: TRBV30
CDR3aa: CAAYGDTIYF

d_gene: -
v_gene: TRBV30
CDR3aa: CAWSVAAGRNTIYF

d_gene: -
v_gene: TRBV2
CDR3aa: CASSVQFQNLNEQFF

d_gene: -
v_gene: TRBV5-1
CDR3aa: CASSPNPGSTEAFF

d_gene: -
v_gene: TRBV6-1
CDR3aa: CASSGNRLRVGSSPLHF

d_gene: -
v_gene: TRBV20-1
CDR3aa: CSAREGREQYF

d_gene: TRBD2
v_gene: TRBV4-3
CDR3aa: CASSQDGRGDRKVETQYF

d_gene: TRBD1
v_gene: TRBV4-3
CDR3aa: CASSQERDRGRENIQYF

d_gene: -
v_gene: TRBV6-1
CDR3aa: CASTQVGEQYF